A single sample is the source of the 18 T cell receptor beta chains below, sequenced in a study of human T cells and chemical hapten exposure. Time point of the sample: patch test 3, about 24 weeks after DPC sensitization. This sample's treatment: therapeutic diphenylcyclopropenone sensitization with weekly scalp DPC. TCRdb reprocessed the RACE reads via MiXCR and lists one record per CDR3 protein. This table holds 150,000 to 200,000 distinct CDR3 sequences, under 25% found once. The sample in question was whole blood, obtained in connection with sensitization to the hapten diphenylcyclopropenone (DPC). These receptors all come from a woman between 40 and 55 years old with alopecia areata. Some clones in this sample may be carry-over from other donors' samples.

V gene TRBV20-1 combines with J gene TRBJ2-2; the D gene is possibly TRBD1 (6 bases). This CDR3 is 15 amino acids long. Germline V gene data show CDR1 as DFQATT and CDR2 as SNEGSKA (reference sequence). Trimming pared 5 bases from V and 4 bases from J, leaving 17 bases between. Here the CDR3 DNA reads TGCAGTGCTTACAAAGGGGGAGTTAGCACCGGGGAGCTGTTTTTT. Protein sequence: CSAYKGGVSTGELFF.

The chain uses TRBV6-1 and TRBJ2-1; D not resolved. V gave up 2 bases and J gave up 6 bases, with 5 bases separating them. In germline, CDR1 is MNHNS, CDR2 SASEGT. The CDR3 covers 12 residues. The CDR3 loop is CASSEFGNEQFF. In DNA form, the CDR3 reads TGTGCCAGCAGTGAATTCGGCAATGAGCAGTTCTTC.

The V and J genes are TRBV29-1 and TRBJ1-5, with a weak D call TRBD1 (5 bases). The CDR3 is made up of 14 amino acids. Trimming shortened V by 7 bases and J by 2 bases, and 15 bases separated the two germline ends. Per the germline V gene, CDR1 is SQVTM and CDR2 is ANQGSEA. The CDR3 nucleotides are TGCAGCGCTTCGTCGGGGGACGGCAATCAGCCCCAGCATTTT. This codes for CSASSGDGNQPQHF.

This clonotype was detected only a few times. The J gene is TRBJ2-1, the V gene TRBV10-2; 16 positions agree with TRBD2. The germline gives CDR1 WSHSY, CDR2 SAAADI. The CDR3 has 17 amino acids. Trimming cost V 6 bases and J 7 bases; bases outside gene matches: 9. Here the CDR3 DNA reads TGCGCCAGCAGCCCCGGGACTAGCGGGAGGGGAACGAATGAGCAGTTCTTC. Translating gives CASSPGTSGRGTNEQFF.

To note about this clonotype: One end of the junction is discordant with germline, which a read error may explain. This rearrangement joins TRBV5-1 to TRBJ2-1, with 13 positions matching TRBD2. Germline V gene sequence: CDR1 SGHRS, CDR2 YFSETQ. This CDR3 is built from 15 residues. CDR3: CAISRLAGGSDEQFF. In DNA, the CDR3 is TGCGCCATCAGCCGACTAGCGGGAGGTAGCGATGAGCAGTTCTTC.

The rearrangement uses TRBV20-1 and TRBJ2-3; D is undetermined. Germline assignment: CDR1 DFQATT and CDR2 SNEGSKA (reference sequence). The CDR3 runs to 13 residues. Deletions cut 6 bases from V and 2 bases from J, with 12 bases between. The CDR3, as DNA: TGCAGTGCCGTGACCGCGAACACAGATACGCAGTATTTT. It yields the protein CSAVTANTDTQYF.

Points on this clonotype: It may be a read error: a sequence one base away is much more abundant. The chain is built from TRBV21-1 and TRBJ1-2. TRBV21-1 counts as a pseudogene. The CDR3 is made up of 11 amino acids. Here the CDR3 reads CANSAVSGYTF. CDR3 nucleotides: TGTGCCAACAGCGCTGTAAGTGGCTACACCTTC.

The sample holds a few counts of this clonotype. V and J are TRBV9 and TRBJ1-2; D is ambiguous. The CDR3 sequence is 14 residues long. Germline values: CDR1 SGDLS, CDR2 YYNGEE. Trimming shortened V by 4 bases and J by 6 bases, and 16 bases separated the two germline ends. The CDR3 bases are TGTGCCAGCAGCCCCCTCCCGACCGGGGATGGCTACACCTTC. As protein: CASSPLPTGDGYTF. Based on the CDR3 plus reference TRBV9 and TRBJ1-2, the full variable domain is DSGVTQTPKHLITATGQRVTLRCSPRSGDLSVYWYQQSLDQGLQFLIQYYNGEERAKGNILERFSAQQFPDLHSELNLSSLELGDSALYFCASSPLPTGDGYTFGSGTRLTVV.

This chain links TRBV7-2 with TRBJ1-1, with 7 bases lining up with TRBD1. This CDR3 comprises 14 residues. Losses at the gene ends were 6 bases for V and 0 bases for J; bases not matched to a gene: 4. Germline V gives CDR1 SGHTA, CDR2 FQGNSA. CDR3 region: CASSRQGVNTEAFF. As DNA, the CDR3 is TGTGCCAGCAGTAGACAGGGTGTGAACACTGAAGCTTTCTTT. The full variable domain, completed using reference TRBV7-2 and TRBJ1-1, is GAGVSQSPSNKVTEKGKDVELRCDPISGHTALYWYRQSLGQGLEFLIYFQGNSAPDKSGLPSDRFSAERTGGSVSTLTIQRTQQEDSAVYLCASSRQGVNTEAFFGQGTRLTVV.

In the case of this clonotype: This may be a read error, as it is one base from a much larger clone. Since the CDR3 does not end with the conserved phenylalanine or tryptophan, this likely comes from a read error. The chain combines TRBV30 with TRBJ1-1; a weak D match, TRBD1 (5 bases). This CDR3 region has 14 residues. V lost 2 bases and J lost 0, with 10 bases in between. Germline V gene lookup returns CDR1 GTSNPN and CDR2 SVGIG (reference sequence). The CDR3 DNA sequence: TGTGCCTGGAGTTTAGGGACCTTGAACACTGAAGCTTTCTCT. Encoded protein: CAWSLGTLNTEAFS.

The rearrangement uses TRBV20-1 and TRBJ2-5, with D possibly being TRBD1 (5 bases). Germline CDR1 DFQATT, CDR2 SNEGSKA (reference sequence). This CDR3 region has 13 residues. V shed 1 base and J shed 1 base, with 7 bases lying between them. The CDR3 spells CSARGQFQETQYF. CDR3 sequence (DNA): TGCAGTGCTAGAGGACAGTTCCAAGAGACCCAGTACTTC.

J is TRBJ1-2 and V is TRBV28, with D hard to call. With 5 bases removed from V and 1 base from J, the gap between germline ends came to 8 bases. The CDR3 totals 13 residues. Germline V gene lookup returns CDR1 MDHEN and CDR2 SYDVKM. CDR3 in amino acids: CASSPPLNYGYTF. The CDR3 bases are TGTGCCAGCAGTCCCCCTCTTAACTATGGCTACACCTTC.

The chain uses TRBV5-5 and TRBJ1-1, with D perhaps matching TRBD1 (5 bases). CDR1 and CDR2 (germline): SGHKS, YYEKEE (reference sequence). The germline V and J ends were trimmed by 4 bases and 2 bases, with 15 bases remaining between them. The length of the CDR3 is 15 residues. The CDR3, as DNA: TGTGCCAGCAGCCGCGCCAGGGAAGGAAACACTGAAGCTTTCTTT. Translated: CASSRAREGNTEAFF.

CDR3 in DNA: TGTGCCAGCATTCCGAGAAACAGGGTTAACTATGGCTACACCTTC. It yields the protein CASIPRNRVNYGYTF. The chain recombines TRBV12-3 or TRBV12-4 with TRBJ1-2, with D tentatively TRBD1 (6 bases). The length of the CDR3 is 15 residues. The germline V and J ends were trimmed by 7 bases and 1 base, with 16 bases remaining between them.

The rearrangement links TRBV5-1 to TRBJ2-7; perhaps TRBD1 as D (5 bases). Germline V lookup: CDR1 SGHRS, CDR2 YFSETQ. Trimming shortened V by 1 base and J by 5 bases, and 10 bases separated the two germline ends. This CDR3 is 13 amino acids long. The CDR3 loop is CASSLWEGDEQYF. The CDR3 DNA reads TGCGCCAGCAGCTTGTGGGAAGGGGACGAGCAGTACTTC.

This sequence joins TRBV24-1 and TRBJ2-3, with TRBD2 matching over 7 bases. V shed 8 bases and J 1 base; nucleotides not matched to a gene: 2. CDR1 and CDR2 from the germline V gene are KGHDR and SFDVKD. This CDR3 spans 13 amino acids. The CDR3 DNA reads TGTGCCACCAAGGCGGGGGGCACAGATACGCAGTATTTT. As protein: CATKAGGTDTQYF.

This clonotype came up a few times. The chain has TRBV20-1 and TRBJ2-3, with 11 bases that match TRBD2. The junction had 14 bases not matched to a gene; V was cut back by 3 bases and J by 0 bases. The germline CDR1 and CDR2 sequences are DFQATT and SNEGSKA (reference sequence). This CDR3 spans 19 amino acids. The CDR3 region has the DNA TGCAGTGCTAGCGTCTGGGGGACTAGCGGTTATCCAAGCACAGATACGCAGTATTTT. Its protein product is CSASVWGTSGYPSTDTQYF.

V and J are TRBV4-2 and TRBJ1-1, with D unresolved. V was trimmed by 8 bases and J by 7 bases, leaving 11 bases between them. Germline V gene lookup returns CDR1 LGHNA and CDR2 YNFKEQ. The CDR3 contains 11 residues. CDR3 sequence reads: CASGTGGEAFF. In nucleotides, the CDR3 is TGTGCCAGCGGTACGGGCGGTGAAGCTTTCTTT.